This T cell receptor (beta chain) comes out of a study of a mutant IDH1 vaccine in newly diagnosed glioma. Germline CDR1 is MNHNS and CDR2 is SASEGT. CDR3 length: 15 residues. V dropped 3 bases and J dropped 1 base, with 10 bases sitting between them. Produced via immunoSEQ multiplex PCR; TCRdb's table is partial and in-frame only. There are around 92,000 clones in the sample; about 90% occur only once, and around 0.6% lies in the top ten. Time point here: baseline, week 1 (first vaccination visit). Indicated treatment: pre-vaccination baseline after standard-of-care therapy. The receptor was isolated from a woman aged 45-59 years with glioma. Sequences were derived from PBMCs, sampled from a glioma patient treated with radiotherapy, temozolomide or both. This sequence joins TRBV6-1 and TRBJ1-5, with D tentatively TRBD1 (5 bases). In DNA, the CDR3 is TGTGCCAGCAGTGATATGGGGCAGAGCAATCAGCCCCAGCATTTT. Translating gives CASSDMGQSNQPQHF.